This TCR beta chain was captured in a study of T cells in AML relapse after transplant (dated by TCRdb to about 2019). Looking at the study overall: In a retrospective study, inhibitory receptor expression and TCR repertoires of bone marrow T cells were examined in patients who had received allogeneic HSCT for myeloid malignancy. TCR sequencing of unsorted bone marrow included three patients relapsing after HSCT, three patients in long-term complete remission and three healthy donors.

The method was PCR. A modified RACE PCR protocol, not multiplex PCR, was used to amplify TCR alpha and beta chains from RNA. The libraries were sequenced on an Illumina MiSeq, and sample-specific barcode combinations were used to demultiplex the raw reads. The authors processed their data as follows. MiXCR software was used to identify TCR clonotypes from the sequencing reads. The raw public data were reprocessed by TCRdb itself: fastp quality trimming at Q25, MiXCR clonotype calling, in-frame beta chains only. Rows are unified per CDR3 protein, each entry keeping the most common DNA and genes. The V and J calls follow TCRdb's processing rather than the paper's. A total of a few hundred distinct CDR3 sequences appear in this sample, about 18% of them only once. Jointly, the top ten make up approximately 13% of the sample. Findings and caveats that apply to the study as a whole: TCR repertoire comparisons were based on very few samples, with only a few individuals included per group for unsorted bone marrow. Skewed bone marrow repertoires were observed in transplanted patients regardless of outcome, with the top 10 alpha clonotypes reaching around 30% (remission) and about 40% (relapse) versus around 23% in healthy donors.

CDR1 and CDR2, per the germline V gene, are SGHTS and YDEGEE. From its cysteine to its phenylalanine, the CDR3 spans 15 amino acids. Of the read, only the CDR3 DNA is kept; its 45 bases are in frame from base 1. Ends trimmed: V by 5 bases, J by 7 bases; bases unmatched to a gene: 13. For patient comparisons, bone marrow from healthy donors was used as the control group. By its share of the sample, this clonotype is large (0.1 to 1%). Its antigen remains unidentified. No quality values exist for individual bases; no much larger clone is one base distant. The V and J genes are TRBV5-8 and TRBJ2-7, and TRBD1 matches 9 of the central bases. The sequencing sample was made of bone marrow. This TCR derives from a human donor in good health. The sequenced DNA: TGTGCCAGCAGTTCCGGGACAGGGCCCCCGGGAGAGCAGTACTTC. Its translation is CASSSGTGPPGEQYF.